The rows below give T cell receptor beta chains drawn from one sample of a study of CD8 T cells in Susac syndrome. TCRdb reanalysed the immunoSEQ multiplex PCR reads using MiXCR and keeps one entry per CDR3 protein. The table has a few hundred thousand distinct CDR3 sequences, roughly nine tenths seen once. Sequenced sample: CD8+ T cells from PBMCs. These receptors were obtained from a human donor with multiple sclerosis. Each CDR3 is given with its conserved first and last residue. Fields, in order: D gene, CDR3 length, J gene, clone size, V gene, CDR3 DNA, CDR3 protein. D genes are given only for firm matches. Some rows have no size entry. The others give once, few or many, or a class for an expanded clone.

d_gene: TRBD1; len: 14; j_gene: TRBJ2-7; abundance: -; v_gene: TRBV12-3/TRBV12-4; CDR3nt: TGTGCCAGCAGTTCCCCGGGACAGCAATACGAGCAGTACTTC; CDR3aa: CASSSPGQQYEQYF
d_gene: -; len: 15; j_gene: TRBJ2-7; abundance: once; v_gene: TRBV12-3/TRBV12-4; CDR3nt: TGTGCCAGCAGTTTGACGCAGGGGAATCCCTACGAGCAGTACTTC; CDR3aa: CASSLTQGNPYEQYF
d_gene: -; len: 16; j_gene: TRBJ2-2; abundance: -; v_gene: TRBV7-8; CDR3nt: TGTGCCAGCAGCTTCCCAGGGATAGTTTACACCGGGGAGCTGTTTTTT; CDR3aa: CASSFPGIVYTGELFF
d_gene: -; len: 12; j_gene: TRBJ2-3; abundance: -; v_gene: TRBV20-1; CDR3nt: TGCAGTGCGGGGAAACGCACAGATACGCAGTATTTT; CDR3aa: CSAGKRTDTQYF
d_gene: TRBD1; len: 14; j_gene: TRBJ1-1; abundance: -; v_gene: TRBV19; CDR3nt: TGTGCCAGTAGCCTGTATACAGGGGGCACTGAAGCTTTCTTT; CDR3aa: CASSLYTGGTEAFF
d_gene: TRBD2; len: 16; j_gene: TRBJ2-5; abundance: -; v_gene: TRBV4-1; CDR3nt: TGCGCCAGCAGCCACCCCACTAGCGGAGGCCAAGAGACCCAGTACTTC; CDR3aa: CASSHPTSGGQETQYF
d_gene: TRBD1; len: 11; j_gene: TRBJ2-1; abundance: -; v_gene: TRBV27; CDR3nt: TGTGCCGTCCTTACCGGGACAGGGGTGATCTTC; CDR3aa: CAVLTGTGVIF
d_gene: -; len: 15; j_gene: TRBJ2-7; abundance: -; v_gene: TRBV30; CDR3nt: TGTGCCTGGAGTGTAACAGGCCCGCCCTCCTACGAGCAGTACTTC; CDR3aa: CAWSVTGPPSYEQYF
d_gene: TRBD2; len: 19; j_gene: TRBJ2-1; abundance: -; v_gene: TRBV19; CDR3nt: TGTGCCAGTACCTCAACCCCCGTTATTGGACTAGCTGGTCTGGGTGAGCAGTTCTTC; CDR3aa: CASTSTPVIGLAGLGEQFF
d_gene: -; len: 12; j_gene: TRBJ2-2; abundance: once; v_gene: TRBV28; CDR3nt: TGTGCCTTGGCGGCAAACACCGGGGAGCTGTTTTTT; CDR3aa: CALAANTGELFF
d_gene: -; len: 13; j_gene: TRBJ1-6; abundance: -; v_gene: TRBV27; CDR3nt: TGTGCCAGCAGTTTATCGTATAATTCACCCCTCCACTTT; CDR3aa: CASSLSYNSPLHF
d_gene: TRBD2; len: 21; j_gene: TRBJ2-3; abundance: -; v_gene: TRBV7-6; CDR3nt: TGTGCCAGCAGCTTAAGGGGACTAGCGGGAGGGCCGGAGGTTAGTCCAGATACGCAGTATTTT; CDR3aa: CASSLRGLAGGPEVSPDTQYF
d_gene: -; len: 15; j_gene: TRBJ1-1; abundance: once; v_gene: TRBV15; CDR3nt: TGTGCCACCAGCAGTACCGGGTCCTTAAACACTGAAGCTTTCTTT; CDR3aa: CATSSTGSLNTEAFF
d_gene: TRBD2; len: 13; j_gene: TRBJ2-7; abundance: few; v_gene: TRBV6-5; CDR3nt: TGTGCCAGCAGTCCTAGCGGGGGTTACGAGCAGTACTTC; CDR3aa: CASSPSGGYEQYF
d_gene: -; len: 12; j_gene: TRBJ1-2; abundance: -; v_gene: TRBV20-1; CDR3nt: TGCAGTGCCGCTCCCATCAGCGATGGCTACACCTTC; CDR3aa: CSAAPISDGYTF
d_gene: -; len: 12; j_gene: TRBJ2-5; abundance: few; v_gene: TRBV29-1; CDR3nt: TGCAGCGTTGTCCTAGAAGGGGGGACCCAGTACTTC; CDR3aa: CSVVLEGGTQYF